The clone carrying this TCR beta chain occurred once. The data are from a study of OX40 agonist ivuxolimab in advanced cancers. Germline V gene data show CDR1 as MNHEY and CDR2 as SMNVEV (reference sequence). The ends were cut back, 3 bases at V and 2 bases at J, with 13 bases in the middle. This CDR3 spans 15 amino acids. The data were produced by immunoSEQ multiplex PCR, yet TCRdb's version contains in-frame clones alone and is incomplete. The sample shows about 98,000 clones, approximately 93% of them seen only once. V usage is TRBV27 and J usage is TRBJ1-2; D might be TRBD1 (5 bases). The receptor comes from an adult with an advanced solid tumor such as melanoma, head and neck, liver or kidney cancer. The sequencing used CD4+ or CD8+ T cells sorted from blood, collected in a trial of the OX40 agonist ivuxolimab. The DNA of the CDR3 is TGTGCCAGCAGTTTTAGCGGGGGAGCGAACTATGGCTACACCTTC. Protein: CASSFSGGANYGYTF.